Each of the 28 T cell receptor beta chains below was sequenced from the same sample in a study of T-cell reconstitution after alpha-beta-depleted transplantation in children. Molecular barcoding with unique molecular identifiers was used for the TCRbeta library. TCRdb reanalysed the PCR reads using MiXCR and keeps one entry per CDR3 protein. The profile shows roughly 160,000 distinct CDR3 sequences, 8.5% to 14% of them singletons. This sample comprised PBMCs, obtained before TCRalphabeta/CD19-depleted stem cell transplant. The receptors shown here come from a boy aged 2 to 10 with acute myeloid leukemia, due to receive a stem cell transplant.

Many counts were recorded for this clonotype. As DNA, the CDR3 is TGCGCCAGCAGCCAAGAAAGTGCGAGGTCGTGGACAGATACGCAGTATTTT. Its protein product is CASSQESARSWTDTQYF. The gene calls are TRBV4-1 and TRBJ2-3; D not resolved. CDR3 length: 17 amino acids. Germline CDR1 reads MGHRA; CDR2 reads YSYEKL. Trimming shortened V by 0 bases and J by 3 bases, and 16 bases separated the two germline ends.

In its sample, this clonotype was seen many times. The chain carries TRBV12-3 or TRBV12-4 and TRBJ1-2; 10 bases match TRBD1. V lost 5 bases, J lost 5 bases, and 5 bases stayed unmatched. This CDR3 is built from 14 residues. This chain's CDR3 is CASSPWDRGYGYTF. The CDR3, as DNA: TGTGCCAGCAGTCCATGGGACAGGGGATATGGCTACACCTTC.

The table lists this clonotype with many counts. The rearrangement uses TRBV6-5 and TRBJ2-5; tentative D call: TRBD2 (6 bases). From germline, CDR1 is MNHEY and CDR2 SVGAGI. Trimming removed 0 bases from V and 4 bases from J, with 9 bases in between. This CDR3 comprises 14 residues. DNA for the CDR3: TGTGCCAGCAGTTACTCGACGGGGGTAGAGACCCAGTACTTC. As protein: CASSYSTGVETQYF.

V is TRBV10-2 and J is TRBJ2-3, with TRBD2 as a possible D gene (6 bases). There are 14 residues in the CDR3. Per the germline V gene, CDR1 is WSHSY and CDR2 is SAAADI. The V end lost 8 bases, the J end lost 2 bases, and 14 bases lay between the germline ends. CDR3 in amino acids: CASATSRYTDTQYF. CDR3 sequence (DNA): TGCGCCAGCGCTACTAGCAGATACACAGATACGCAGTATTTT.

Ten or more counts support this clonotype. The chain is built from TRBV6-1 and TRBJ2-1; no clear D gene. Germline assignment: CDR1 MNHNS and CDR2 SASEGT. Trimming removed 6 bases at V and 6 bases at J, with 12 bases between. The CDR3 covers 13 residues. The CDR3 nucleotides are TGTGCCAGCAGGAAGAATAGTGGCAATGAGCAGTTCTTC. This codes for CASRKNSGNEQFF.

This clonotype was counted at least ten times. J is TRBJ2-3 and V is TRBV29-1; 8 bases agree with TRBD2. Trimming cost V 8 bases and J 2 bases; bases outside gene matches: 12. Germline V gives CDR1 SQVTM, CDR2 ANQGSEA. This CDR3 region has 15 residues. As DNA, the CDR3 is TGCAGCTTTTCTTTTAGCGGGAAGGACACAGATACGCAGTATTTT. Its translation: CSFSFSGKDTDTQYF.

This clonotype was seen ten or more times. The CDR3 DNA reads as TGCGCCAGCAGCTTGGTCGGGCCCCGGGGGAACACCGGGGAGCTGTTTTTT. Its translation: CASSLVGPRGNTGELFF. The rearrangement uses TRBV5-1 and TRBJ2-2; a possible D gene is TRBD2 (5 bases). The CDR3 is 17 amino acids. Trimming cost V 0 bases and J 1 base, with 13 bases left between them. In germline, CDR1 is SGHRS, CDR2 YFSETQ.

This clonotype was seen repeatedly, ten times or more. V usage is TRBV5-5 and J usage is TRBJ2-1; TRBD2 agrees at 13 bases. CDR3 length equals 16 residues. Germline V gene lookup returns CDR1 SGHKS and CDR2 YYEKEE (reference sequence). V was pared by 4 bases and J by 3 bases, with 4 bases of the junction left unmatched. CDR3 coding DNA: TGTGCCAGCAGCCCCTGGACTAGCGGGGGCTACAATGAGCAGTTCTTC. Its protein product is CASSPWTSGGYNEQFF. The full variable domain, its missing parts supplied by reference TRBV5-5 and TRBJ2-1, is DAGVTQSPTHLIKTRGQQVTLRCSPISGHKSVSWYQQVLGQGPQFIFQYYEKEERGRGNFPDRFSARQFPNYSSELNVNALLLGDSALYLCASSPWTSGGYNEQFFGPGTRLTVL.

This clonotype came up many times. The chain uses TRBV20-1 and TRBJ2-2; no definite D call. CDR1 DFQATT and CDR2 SNEGSKA come from the germline V gene (reference sequence). The CDR3 extends over 12 amino acids. Trimming cost V 3 bases and J 5 bases, with 7 bases left between them. The chain's CDR3 is CSARSLTGELFF. The CDR3 DNA is TGCAGTGCTAGGTCCCTTACCGGGGAGCTGTTTTTT.

This clonotype was picked up many times. The J gene is TRBJ1-1, the V gene TRBV3-1; 7 nucleotides line up with TRBD1. With 2 bases clipped from V and 7 bases from J, the junction kept 4 bases outside the gene matches. CDR1 is LGHDT, CDR2 YNNKEL, per germline (reference sequence). The CDR3 loop spans 13 amino acids. CDR3 DNA: TGTGCCAGCAGCCAAATCCCAGGGGGTGAAGCTTTCTTT. It codes for CASSQIPGGEAFF.

This clonotype was detected many times. A read error may produce the germline difference seen at one junction end. The rearrangement links TRBV4-1 to TRBJ2-1, with a tentative D call TRBD1 (5 bases). The CDR3 consists of 15 residues. Per the germline V gene, CDR1 is MGHRA and CDR2 is YSYEKL. CDR3 nucleotides: TGCGCCAGCAACCAAGTAGGCAGGGCGTACAATGAGCAGTTCTTC. It encodes CASNQVGRAYNEQFF.

Here the CDR3 DNA reads TGTGCCAGCAGCTTATTCATTAGCGGGACTCACAATGAGCAGTTCTTC. Translation gives CASSLFISGTHNEQFF. This rearrangement joins TRBV7-8 to TRBJ2-1; 8 bases fit TRBD2. CDR3 length: 16 residues. The V segment lost 2 bases and the J segment 5 bases; nucleotides outside the gene matches: 8. The germline V gene has CDR1 SGHVS and CDR2 FQNEAQ.

This clonotype came up many times. The J gene is TRBJ1-2, the V gene TRBV7-9; 7 nucleotides line up with TRBD1. V was clipped by 6 bases and J by 6 bases; unmatched bases: 4. Germline-derived CDR1 and CDR2 are SEHNR and FQNEAQ (reference sequence). This CDR3 comprises 12 residues. The CDR3, as DNA: TGTGCCAGCAGTTATACAGGGGATGGCTACACCTTC. Its translation is CASSYTGDGYTF.

Ten or more counts support this clonotype. This rearrangement joins TRBV27 to TRBJ2-7; D is possibly TRBD1 (5 bases). This CDR3 is built from 13 residues. From germline, CDR1 is MNHEY and CDR2 SMNVEV (reference sequence). With 4 bases removed from V and 1 base from J, the gap between germline ends came to 8 bases. The CDR3 DNA reads as TGTGCCAGCAGTTATAGGACATCCTACGAGCAGTACTTC. Translated: CASSYRTSYEQYF.

This clonotype was picked up many times. The CDR3 nucleotides read TGCGCCAGCAGCCAGGGACTAGCGGATACGCAGTATTTT. Protein product: CASSQGLADTQYF. The rearrangement joins TRBV5-1 to TRBJ2-3; TRBD2 aligns across 10 bases. Per germline, CDR1 SGHRS and CDR2 YFSETQ. The CDR3 has 13 residues. With V trimmed by 4 bases and J by 6 bases, 2 bases remained unmatched.

The CDR3: CASSLEAGRWYGTYNEQFF. The CDR3 nucleotides read TGTGCCAGCAGCTTAGAGGCAGGGAGGTGGTATGGGACCTACAATGAGCAGTTCTTC. The V call is TRBV7-6, the J call TRBJ2-1; D perhaps matches TRBD2 (6 bases). Deletions cut 1 base from V and 2 bases from J, with 21 bases between. The germline CDR1 and CDR2 sequences are SGHVS and FNYEAQ. The CDR3 spans 19 residues.

This clonotype was counted ten times or more. The chain links TRBV5-1 to TRBJ2-1, with unresolved D. V was trimmed by 3 bases and J by 1 base, leaving 17 bases between them. The germline V gene has CDR1 SGHRS and CDR2 YFSETQ. The CDR3 contains 17 residues. The CDR3 sequence is CASSSVASLRSYNEQFF. CDR3 sequence (DNA): TGCGCCAGCAGCTCTGTGGCTTCTCTACGTTCCTACAATGAGCAGTTCTTC.

This clonotype was recorded at least ten times. The chain links TRBV20-1 to TRBJ1-1, with D perhaps TRBD1 (6 bases). The germline V gene has CDR1 DFQATT and CDR2 SNEGSKA (reference sequence). Trimming took off 0 bases at V and 4 bases at J, with 15 bases between the two ends. The CDR3 has 15 amino acids. CDR3 sequence (DNA): TGCAGTGCTAGAGATGGGGCAGGGGTGGGCACTGAAGCTTTCTTT. This encodes CSARDGAGVGTEAFF.

V gene TRBV29-1 combines with J gene TRBJ1-2; D unresolved. CDR1 SQVTM and CDR2 ANQGSEA come from the germline V gene. CDR3 length: 12 residues. Trimming pared 6 bases from V and 2 bases from J, leaving 10 bases between. The CDR3 DNA reads as TGCAGCGTGGACGCGGGGAACTATGGCTACACCTTC. The encoded protein is CSVDAGNYGYTF.

The sample holds one count of this clonotype. The chain carries TRBV7-8 and TRBJ1-3; no clear D gene. The CDR3 sequence is 17 residues long. Trimming removed 1 base from V and 1 base from J, with 14 bases in between. Germline V gives CDR1 SGHVS, CDR2 FQNEAQ. DNA for the CDR3: TGTGCCAGCAGCTTAGGATATAAGGGCCGGTCTGGAAACACCATATATTTT. Its protein product is CASSLGYKGRSGNTIYF.

This clonotype showed up many times. The genes are TRBV7-9 and TRBJ2-5, with D possibly called TRBD1 or TRBD2 (5 bases each). This CDR3 comprises 14 residues. V lost 4 bases and J lost 7, with 16 bases in between. CDR1 and CDR2 from the germline V gene are SEHNR and FQNEAQ (reference sequence). CDR3 sequence: CASSSGRQRGTQYF. The DNA for the CDR3 is TGTGCCAGCAGCTCGGGACGCCAAAGGGGGACCCAGTACTTC. The full variable domain, its missing parts supplied by reference TRBV7-9 and TRBJ2-5, is DTGVSQNPRHKITKRGQNVTFRCDPISEHNRLYWYRQTLGQGPEFLTYFQNEAQLEKSRLLSDRFSAERPKGSFSTLEIQRTEQGDSAMYLCASSSGRQRGTQYFGPGTRLLVL.

This clonotype was seen repeatedly, ten times or more. This chain joins TRBV20-1 and TRBJ1-2; 8 bases align to TRBD1. This CDR3 contains 14 residues. Germline values: CDR1 DFQATT, CDR2 SNEGSKA (reference sequence). V lost 6 bases and J lost 5; bases outside the gene matches: 11. The CDR3 coding sequence is TGCAGTGCCGAGCCAGGGGGCGCTGATTATGGCTACACCTTC. Translation: CSAEPGGADYGYTF.

This clonotype occurred many times. The chain combines TRBV15 with TRBJ2-7, with 9 bases that match TRBD1. The CDR3 length is 16 residues. The trim removed 1 base at V and 3 bases at J, leaving 7 bases unmatched. Germline V CDR1 and CDR2: LNHNV, YYDKDF (reference sequence). CDR3 protein: CATSRGRQGGFYEQYF. The CDR3 coding sequence is TGTGCCACCAGCAGAGGTCGACAGGGGGGTTTCTACGAGCAGTACTTC.

Ten or more counts support this clonotype. This rearrangement joins TRBV20-1 to TRBJ1-2; 11 bases line up with TRBD1. The germline V gene has CDR1 DFQATT and CDR2 SNEGSKA (reference sequence). J was trimmed by 6 bases and V by 5 bases; bases with no gene match: 5. The CDR3 totals 13 residues. This CDR3 is CSAQTGQGDGYTF. CDR3 sequence (DNA): TGCAGTGCTCAGACGGGACAGGGGGATGGCTACACCTTC.

The sample holds many counts of this clonotype. The chain carries TRBV4-1 and TRBJ2-1, with D possibly called TRBD1 or TRBD2 (8 bases each). This CDR3 has 16 residues. Trimming removed 4 bases at V and 8 bases at J, with 21 bases between. CDR1 and CDR2 (germline): MGHRA, YSYEKL. CDR3 in amino acids: CASSPGGGRMRYEQFF. The CDR3 nucleotides are TGCGCCAGCAGCCCAGGGGGCGGGAGGATGAGGTATGAGCAGTTCTTC.

This clonotype came up many times. The genes are TRBV5-1 and TRBJ1-6, with no clear D. Trimming cost V 0 bases and J 7 bases, with 11 bases left between them. The CDR3 extends over 15 amino acids. CDR1 SGHRS and CDR2 YFSETQ come from the germline V gene. DNA of the CDR3: TGCGCCAGCAGCTTGGGAGGCCAGGTGAATTCACCCCTCCACTTT. Amino acids: CASSLGGQVNSPLHF.

This clonotype was detected ten times or more. The chain joins TRBV6-1 to TRBJ2-2; D gene uncertain. Per germline, CDR1 MNHNS and CDR2 SASEGT. CDR3 length: 14 residues. V dropped 3 bases and J dropped 0 bases, with 5 bases sitting between them. The CDR3 DNA reads as TGTGCCAGCAGTGACGGAGCGAACACCGGGGAGCTGTTTTTT. Its translation is CASSDGANTGELFF.

As concerns this clonotype: This may stem from a read error, because a much larger clone lies one nucleotide away. The rearrangement joins TRBV5-1 to TRBJ1-2, with TRBD1 matching over 9 bases. V lost 1 base to trimming and J lost 12 bases; unmatched junction nucleotides: 10. There are 14 residues in the CDR3. Germline V gene sequence: CDR1 SGHRS, CDR2 YFSETQ. For the CDR3, the DNA is TGCGCCAGCAGCTTGCTACAGGGGGCCGGGGGCGACACCTTC. This translates into CASSLLQGAGGDTF.